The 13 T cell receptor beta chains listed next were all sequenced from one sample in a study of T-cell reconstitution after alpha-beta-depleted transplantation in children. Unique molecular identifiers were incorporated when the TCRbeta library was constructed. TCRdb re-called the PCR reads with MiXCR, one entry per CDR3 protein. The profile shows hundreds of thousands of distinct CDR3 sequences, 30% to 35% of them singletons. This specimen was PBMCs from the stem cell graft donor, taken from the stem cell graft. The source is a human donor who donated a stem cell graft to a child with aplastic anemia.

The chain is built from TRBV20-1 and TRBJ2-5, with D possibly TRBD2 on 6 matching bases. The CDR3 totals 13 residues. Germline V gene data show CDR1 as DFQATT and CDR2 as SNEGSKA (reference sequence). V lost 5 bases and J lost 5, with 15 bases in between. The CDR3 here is CSARAGTQETQYF. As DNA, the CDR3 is TGCAGTGCTCGGGCCGGGACTCAGGAGACCCAGTACTTC.

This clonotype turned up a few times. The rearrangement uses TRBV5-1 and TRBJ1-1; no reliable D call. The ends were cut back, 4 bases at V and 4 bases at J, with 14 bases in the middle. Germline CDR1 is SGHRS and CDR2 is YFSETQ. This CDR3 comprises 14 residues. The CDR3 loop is CASSTGEAFTEAFF. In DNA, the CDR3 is TGCGCCAGCAGCACGGGTGAGGCTTTCACTGAAGCTTTCTTT.

The CDR3 sequence is CASNSNYEQYF. DNA of the CDR3: TGTGCCAGCAACTCCAACTACGAGCAGTACTTC. The chain combines TRBV7-9 with TRBJ2-7; D not resolved. Trimming pared 7 bases from V and 3 bases from J, leaving 7 bases between. The CDR3 is made up of 11 amino acids. CDR1 is SEHNR and CDR2 is FQNEAQ in the germline V gene (reference sequence).

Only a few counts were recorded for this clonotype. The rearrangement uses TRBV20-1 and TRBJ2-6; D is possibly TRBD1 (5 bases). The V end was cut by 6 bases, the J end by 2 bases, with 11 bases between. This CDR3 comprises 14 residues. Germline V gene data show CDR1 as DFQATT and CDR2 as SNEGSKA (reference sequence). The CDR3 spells CSARQGAGANVLTF. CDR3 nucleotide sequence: TGCAGTGCCAGGCAAGGGGCTGGGGCCAACGTCCTGACTTTC.

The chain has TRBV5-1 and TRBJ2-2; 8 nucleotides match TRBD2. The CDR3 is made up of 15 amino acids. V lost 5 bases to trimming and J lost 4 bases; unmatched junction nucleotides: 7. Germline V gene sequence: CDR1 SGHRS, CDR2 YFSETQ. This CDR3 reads CASSSLAGRTGELFF. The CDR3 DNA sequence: TGCGCCAGCAGTTCCCTAGCGGGTCGCACCGGGGAGCTGTTTTTT.

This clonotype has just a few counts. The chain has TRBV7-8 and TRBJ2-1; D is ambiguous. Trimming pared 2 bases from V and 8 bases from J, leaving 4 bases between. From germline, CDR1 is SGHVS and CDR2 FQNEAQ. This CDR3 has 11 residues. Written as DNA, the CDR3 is TGTGCCAGCAGCTTATACGATGAGCAGTTCTTC. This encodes CASSLYDEQFF.

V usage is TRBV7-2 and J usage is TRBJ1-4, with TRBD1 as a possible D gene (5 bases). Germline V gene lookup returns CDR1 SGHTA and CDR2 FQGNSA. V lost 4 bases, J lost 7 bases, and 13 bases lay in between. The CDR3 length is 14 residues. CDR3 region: CASSSREGGEKLFF. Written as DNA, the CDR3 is TGTGCCAGCAGCTCCAGGGAGGGAGGTGAAAAACTGTTTTTT.

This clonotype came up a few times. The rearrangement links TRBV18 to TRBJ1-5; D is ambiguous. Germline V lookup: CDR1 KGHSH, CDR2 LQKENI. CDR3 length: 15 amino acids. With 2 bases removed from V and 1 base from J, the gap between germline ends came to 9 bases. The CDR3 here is CASSPSGSSNQPQHF. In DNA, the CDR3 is TGTGCCAGCTCACCATCCGGATCGAGCAATCAGCCCCAGCATTTT.

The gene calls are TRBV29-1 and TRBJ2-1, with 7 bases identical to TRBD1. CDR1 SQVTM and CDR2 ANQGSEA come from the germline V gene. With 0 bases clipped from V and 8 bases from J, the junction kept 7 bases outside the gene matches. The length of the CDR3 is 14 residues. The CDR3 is CSVEDRTGMDEQFF. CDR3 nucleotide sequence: TGCAGCGTTGAAGACCGGACAGGTATGGATGAGCAGTTCTTC.

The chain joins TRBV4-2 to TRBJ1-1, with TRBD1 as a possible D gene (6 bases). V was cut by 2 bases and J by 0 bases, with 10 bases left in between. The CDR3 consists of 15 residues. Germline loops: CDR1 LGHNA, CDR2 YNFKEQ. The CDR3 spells CASSQPQGLNTEAFF. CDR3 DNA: TGTGCCAGCAGCCAACCACAGGGATTGAACACTGAAGCTTTCTTT.

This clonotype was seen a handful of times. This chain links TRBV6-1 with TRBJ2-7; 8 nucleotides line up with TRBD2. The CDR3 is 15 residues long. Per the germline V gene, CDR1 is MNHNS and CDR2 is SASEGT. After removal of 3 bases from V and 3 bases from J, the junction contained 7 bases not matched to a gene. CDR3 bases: TGTGCCAGCAGTGATAGGACTAGCCCCCACTACGAGCAGTACTTC. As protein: CASSDRTSPHYEQYF.

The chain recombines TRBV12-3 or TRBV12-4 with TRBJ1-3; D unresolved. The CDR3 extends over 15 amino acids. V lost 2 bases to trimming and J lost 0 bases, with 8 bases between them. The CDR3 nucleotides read TGTGCCAGCAGTTTATTGCCGATCTCTGGAAACACCATATATTTT. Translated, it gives CASSLLPISGNTIYF.

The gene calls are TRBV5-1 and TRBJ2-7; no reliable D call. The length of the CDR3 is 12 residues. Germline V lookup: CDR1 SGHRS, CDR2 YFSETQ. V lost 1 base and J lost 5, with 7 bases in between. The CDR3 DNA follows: TGCGCCAGCAGCTTGAATGGGGACGAGCAGTACTTC. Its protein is CASSLNGDEQYF.